The 10 T cell receptor beta chains below were found in one sample sequenced in a study of CD8+ T cells in alopecia areata. After isolation, RNA underwent reverse transcription to generate cDNA as the sequencing template. Data came from immunoSEQ multiplex PCR; TCRdb stores just in-frame clones and leaves some out. The sample records 150,000 to 200,000 clones, around 55% being singletons. Material for sequencing was CD4+ T cells sorted from blood. Receptors originate from a human donor in good health.

Here the CDR3 reads CASSYGLAGFSYNEQFF. The CDR3 coding sequence is TGTGCCAGCAGCTACGGACTAGCGGGATTTTCCTACAATGAGCAGTTCTTC. V gene TRBV7-8 combines with J gene TRBJ2-1; 12 positions match TRBD2. Losses at the gene ends were 4 bases for V and 1 base for J; bases not matched to a gene: 5. The CDR3 extends over 17 amino acids. CDR1 SGHVS and CDR2 FQNEAQ come from the germline V gene. Together with reference TRBV7-8 and TRBJ2-1, the CDR3 gives the full variable domain: GAGVSQSPRYKVAKRGQDVALRCDPISGHVSLFWYQQALGQGPEFLTYFQNEAQLDKSGLPSDRFFAERPEGSVSTLKIQRTQQEDSAVYLCASSYGLAGFSYNEQFFGPGTRLTVL.

V and J are TRBV7-9 and TRBJ2-1, with 12 bases matching TRBD2. V lost 5 bases, J lost 14 bases, and 4 bases stayed unmatched. CDR1 and CDR2 from the germline V gene are SEHNR and FQNEAQ (reference sequence). CDR3 length: 12 amino acids. CDR3 amino acids: CASSPSGRDKFF. The CDR3 DNA reads TGTGCCAGCAGCCCTAGCGGGAGGGATAAGTTCTTC.

The chain carries TRBV2 and TRBJ2-1; perhaps TRBD2 as D (6 bases). CDR3 length: 17 residues. Germline loops: CDR1 SNHLY, CDR2 FYNNEI. Trimming cost V 7 bases and J 6 bases, with 25 bases left between them. The CDR3 sequence: CASTEGGAAARPNEQFF. The CDR3 DNA sequence: TGTGCCAGCACAGAAGGAGGGGCAGCCGCCCGACCCAATGAGCAGTTCTTC.

J is TRBJ1-3 and V is TRBV30, with no clear D. The CDR3 spans 13 residues. Deletions cut 0 bases from V and 4 bases from J, with 7 bases between. CDR1 is GTSNPN and CDR2 is SVGIG in the germline V gene (reference sequence). The CDR3 here is CAWSVPGGNTIYF. The CDR3 bases are TGTGCCTGGAGTGTCCCCGGAGGAAACACCATATATTTT. The variable domain in full, completed from reference TRBV30 and TRBJ1-3, reads SQTIHQWPATLVQPVGSPLSLECTVEGTSNPNLYWYRQAAGRGLQLLFYSVGIGQISSEVPQNLSASRPQDRQFILSSKKLLLSDSGFYLCAWSVPGGNTIYFGEGSWLTVV.

In its sample, this clone was seen a few times. This rearrangement joins TRBV11-2 to TRBJ2-1; D perhaps matches TRBD2 (6 bases). The CDR3 is 16 amino acids. V lost 6 bases to trimming and J lost 1 base, with 16 bases between them. Germline V gives CDR1 SGHAT, CDR2 FQNNGV. CDR3 sequence: CASSTRSSGSYNEQFF. The CDR3 DNA reads TGTGCCAGCAGTACCCGGAGTAGCGGTTCCTACAATGAGCAGTTCTTC.

This clone was seen more than once but under ten times. This chain joins TRBV14 and TRBJ2-1; perhaps D is TRBD1 or TRBD2 (5 bases each). Germline CDR1 and CDR2: SGHDN and FVKESK. V lost 5 bases and J 10 bases, leaving 9 bases between the germline ends. The CDR3 is made up of 11 amino acids. CDR3 sequence: CASSNWGEQFF. The CDR3 region has the DNA TGTGCCAGCAGCAACTGGGGGGAGCAGTTCTTC.

As for this clone: The junction shows a germline mismatch at one end, possibly a read error. The chain uses TRBV7-2 and TRBJ1-1; 11 nucleotides match TRBD1. The length of the CDR3 is 14 residues. Germline V lookup: CDR1 SGHTA, CDR2 FQGNSA. The CDR3 coding sequence is TGTGCCAGCAGGTTAGGGACAGGGGGCACTGAAGCTTTCTTT. Its protein is CASRLGTGGTEAFF.

The V call is TRBV5-1, the J call TRBJ2-2; D ambiguous. Germline assignment: CDR1 SGHRS and CDR2 YFSETQ. The CDR3 runs 13 residues. The V end was cut by 0 bases, the J end by 4 bases, with 4 bases between. The DNA of the CDR3 is TGCGCCAGCAGCTTGGGGCTCACCGGGGAGCTGTTTTTT. Protein product: CASSLGLTGELFF.

This clone appeared a few times. This chain connects TRBV10-3 to TRBJ2-2, with D perhaps matching TRBD2 (5 bases). Between the trimmed V and J ends, which lost 2 bases and 6 bases, there was a span of 13 bases. The CDR3 spans 15 residues. Germline CDR1 reads ENHRY; CDR2 reads SYGVKD. CDR3: CAISEPVGVSGELFF. The CDR3 DNA reads TGTGCCATCAGTGAGCCCGTCGGGGTTTCCGGGGAGCTGTTTTTT.

The count of this clone is one. This chain connects TRBV5-4 to TRBJ2-3, with 10 bases identical to TRBD2. This CDR3 has 18 amino acids. After removal of 4 bases from V and 0 bases from J, the junction contained 11 bases not matched to a gene. Germline V gene sequence: CDR1 SGHNT, CDR2 YYREEE (reference sequence). The CDR3 reads CASSVASLLAGSTDTQYF. For the CDR3, the DNA is TGTGCCAGCAGCGTCGCCTCCTTACTAGCGGGGAGCACAGATACGCAGTATTTT.